This TCR beta chain was retrieved from a study of blood T cell repertoires in COVID-19. Study at large: Material from acute and convalescent COVID-19 was sourced from the United States, Italy and Spain. In each case, the material was cDNA or gDNA derived from T cells, B-cell-depleted T cells, or PBMCs.

Authors' analysis steps: From reference gene primer amplification, estimates of nucleated cell counts were derived. Measured with immunoSEQ multiplex PCR; TCRdb has only the in-frame clones, and not every one. V, J and clone size were drawn from that table, and D and trimming were deduced from the DNA. The data contain approximately 200,000 clones, about 85% of them singletons. Sequenced sample: peripheral blood. This receptor was obtained from a man aged 40-50 years with acute or convalescent COVID-19.

The chain's CDR3 is CASSLVPDNQPQHF. The CDR3 coding sequence is TGTGCCAGCAGCTTAGTACCAGACAATCAGCCCCAGCATTTT. This chain joins TRBV7-2 and TRBJ1-5; no firm D call. V was shortened by 1 base and J by 3 bases, with 7 bases between the two germline ends. Germline values: CDR1 SGHTA, CDR2 FQGNSA. The CDR3 is 14 residues long.